Each of the 9 T cell receptor beta chains below was sequenced from the same sample in a study of cytomegalovirus exposure and HLA in healthy donors. 13 Jbeta primers and 60 Vbeta primers were used for the PCR. Produced via immunoSEQ multiplex PCR; TCRdb's table is partial and in-frame only. The repertoire holds 85,000 to 120,000 clones, with around 82% as singletons. The sample taken for sequencing was PBMCs. The receptor source for this set is a man in his forties or fifties in good health and CMV-seronegative.

The chain links TRBV27 to TRBJ2-5; TRBD1 is a possible D gene (6 bases). The CDR3 is 13 amino acids. V dropped 6 bases and J dropped 5 bases, with 13 bases sitting between them. Germline V gives CDR1 MNHEY, CDR2 SMNVEV (reference sequence). CDR3 nucleotides: TGTGCCAGCAGCACAGGGATCCGGGAGACCCAGTACTTC. Amino acid sequence: CASSTGIRETQYF.

The V call is TRBV4-2, the J call TRBJ2-3; 8 bases line up with TRBD2. Germline V gene sequence: CDR1 LGHNA, CDR2 YNFKEQ. The CDR3 length is 17 residues. The J segment lost 3 bases and the V segment lost 3 bases, leaving 11 bases of the junction unmatched. CDR3 region: CASSHEVAGSKTDTQYF. The CDR3 DNA is TGTGCCAGCAGCCACGAAGTAGCGGGGAGTAAAACAGATACGCAGTATTTT.

This chain joins TRBV5-1 and TRBJ2-3; possibly TRBD2 for D (5 bases). Between the trimmed V and J ends, which lost 0 bases and 2 bases, there was a span of 13 bases. Germline lookup yields CDR1 SGHRS and CDR2 YFSETQ. This CDR3 is built from 16 residues. The CDR3 spells CASSLGAAAVTDTQYF. CDR3 nucleotide sequence: TGCGCCAGCAGCTTGGGTGCGGCAGCGGTCACAGATACGCAGTATTTT.

Remarks on this clone: A junction boundary mismatches the germline segment, possibly from a read error. The rearrangement joins TRBV7-2 to TRBJ1-3; TRBD1 might be the D (5 bases). Germline V gene lookup returns CDR1 SGHTA and CDR2 FQGNSA. The CDR3 is 12 residues long. As DNA, the CDR3 is TGTGCCAGCAGCTTAGTTGGGGCGCCCCAAAACTTT. It yields the protein CASSLVGAPQNF. Combining the CDR3 with reference TRBV7-2 and TRBJ1-3 gives the whole variable domain GAGVSQSPSNKVTEKGKDVELRCDPISGHTALYWYRQSLGQGLEFLIYFQGNSAPDKSGLPSDRFSAERTGGSVSTLTIQRTQQEDSAVYLCASSLVGAPQNFGEGSWLTVV.

The rearrangement links TRBV6-6 to TRBJ1-4; D is unclear. Germline V gene lookup returns CDR1 MNHNY and CDR2 SVGAGI (reference sequence). This CDR3 has 11 amino acids. The chain's CDR3 is CVARSNEKLFF. For the CDR3, the DNA is TGTGTGGCGAGGAGTAATGAAAAACTGTTTTTT.

This clone occurred a few times. The V gene is TRBV7-9, the J gene TRBJ1-1; 7 positions agree with TRBD1. The J segment lost 1 base and the V segment lost 5 bases, leaving 4 bases of the junction unmatched. Germline CDR1 is SEHNR and CDR2 is FQNEAQ (reference sequence). The CDR3 has 14 residues. The CDR3 region has the DNA TGTGCCAGCAGCCAGGGACAGCCGAACACTGAAGCTTTCTTT. It encodes CASSQGQPNTEAFF.

This chain connects TRBV29-1 to TRBJ1-1, with 8 bases lining up with TRBD1. The germline V gene encodes CDR1 SQVTM and CDR2 ANQGSEA. This CDR3 region has 13 residues. Trimming cost V 5 bases and J 3 bases; bases outside gene matches: 5. CDR3 residues: CSVTQGADTEAFF. In nucleotides, the CDR3 is TGCAGCGTTACCCAGGGGGCGGACACTGAAGCTTTCTTT.

CDR3 DNA: TGTGCCAGCAGCTCCTCGGCCAAAAACATTCAGTACTTC. As protein: CASSSSAKNIQYF. V usage is TRBV7-2 and J usage is TRBJ2-4; D ambiguous. The CDR3 length is 13 residues. V dropped 4 bases and J dropped 1 base, with 5 bases sitting between them. Germline V gives CDR1 SGHTA, CDR2 FQGNSA. The full variable domain, rest sourced from reference TRBV7-2 and TRBJ2-4, is GAGVSQSPSNKVTEKGKDVELRCDPISGHTALYWYRQSLGQGLEFLIYFQGNSAPDKSGLPSDRFSAERTGGSVSTLTIQRTQQEDSAVYLCASSSSAKNIQYFGAGTRLSVL.

The V call is TRBV11-2, the J call TRBJ2-5, with TRBD1 identical over 12 bases. This CDR3 is 16 amino acids long. The germline gives CDR1 SGHAT, CDR2 FQNNGV. Unmatched junction bases numbered 13, after V lost 7 bases and J lost 7 bases. Here the CDR3 reads CASIPLGQGARGTQYF. CDR3 DNA: TGTGCCAGCATCCCCCTGGGACAGGGGGCAAGAGGGACCCAGTACTTC.